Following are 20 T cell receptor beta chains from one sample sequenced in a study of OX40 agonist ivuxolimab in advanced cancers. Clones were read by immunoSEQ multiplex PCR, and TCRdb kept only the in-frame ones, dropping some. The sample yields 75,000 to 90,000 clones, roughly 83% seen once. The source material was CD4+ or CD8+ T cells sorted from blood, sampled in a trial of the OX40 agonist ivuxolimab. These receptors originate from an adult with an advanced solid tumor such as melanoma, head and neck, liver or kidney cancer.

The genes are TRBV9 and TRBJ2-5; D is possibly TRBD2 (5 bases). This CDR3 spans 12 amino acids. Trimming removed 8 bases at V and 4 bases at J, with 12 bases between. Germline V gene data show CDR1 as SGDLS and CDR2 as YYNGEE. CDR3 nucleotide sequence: TGTGCCAGTAAGGGAGCATCAGAGACCCAGTACTTC. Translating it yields CASKGASETQYF. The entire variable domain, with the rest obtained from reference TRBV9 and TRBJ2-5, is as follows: DSGVTQTPKHLITATGQRVTLRCSPRSGDLSVYWYQQSLDQGLQFLIQYYNGEERAKGNILERFSAQQFPDLHSELNLSSLELGDSALYFCASKGASETQYFGPGTRLLVL.

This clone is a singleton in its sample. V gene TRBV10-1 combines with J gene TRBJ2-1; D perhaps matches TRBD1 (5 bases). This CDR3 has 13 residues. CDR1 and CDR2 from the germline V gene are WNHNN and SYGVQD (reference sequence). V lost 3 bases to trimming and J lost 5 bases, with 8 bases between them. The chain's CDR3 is CASSEDRDNEQFF. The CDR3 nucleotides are TGCGCCAGCAGTGAAGACAGAGACAATGAGCAGTTCTTC.

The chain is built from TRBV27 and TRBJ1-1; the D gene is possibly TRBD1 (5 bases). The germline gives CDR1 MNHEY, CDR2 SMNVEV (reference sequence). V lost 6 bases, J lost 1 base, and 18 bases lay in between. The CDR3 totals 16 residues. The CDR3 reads CASSRSRGGGNTEAFF. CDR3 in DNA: TGTGCCAGCAGCCGATCCCGGGGGGGAGGGAACACTGAAGCTTTCTTT.

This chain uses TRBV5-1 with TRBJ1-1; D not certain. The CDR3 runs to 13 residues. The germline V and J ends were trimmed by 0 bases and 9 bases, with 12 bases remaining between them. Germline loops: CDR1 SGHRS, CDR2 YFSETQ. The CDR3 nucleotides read TGCGCCAGCAGCTTGGCCGGCATTTCTAAAGCTTTCTTT. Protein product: CASSLAGISKAFF.

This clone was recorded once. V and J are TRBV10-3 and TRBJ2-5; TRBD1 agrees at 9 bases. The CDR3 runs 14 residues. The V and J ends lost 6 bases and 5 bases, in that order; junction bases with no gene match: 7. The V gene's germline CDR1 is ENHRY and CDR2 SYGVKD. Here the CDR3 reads CAIRGDRAGETQYF. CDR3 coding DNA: TGTGCCATCAGGGGGGACAGGGCCGGGGAGACCCAGTACTTC.

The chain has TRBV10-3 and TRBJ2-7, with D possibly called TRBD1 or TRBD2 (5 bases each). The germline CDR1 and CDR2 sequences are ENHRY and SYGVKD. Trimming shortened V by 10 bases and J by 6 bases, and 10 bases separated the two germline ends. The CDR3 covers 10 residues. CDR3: CATGTREQYF. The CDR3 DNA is TGTGCCACCGGGACCCGCGAGCAGTACTTC.

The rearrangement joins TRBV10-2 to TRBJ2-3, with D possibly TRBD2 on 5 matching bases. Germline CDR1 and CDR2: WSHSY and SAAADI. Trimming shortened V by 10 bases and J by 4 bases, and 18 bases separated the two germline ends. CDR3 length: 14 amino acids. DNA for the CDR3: TGCGCCACCAGAAGTCTACTAGAGCCAGATACGCAGTATTTT. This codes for CATRSLLEPDTQYF.

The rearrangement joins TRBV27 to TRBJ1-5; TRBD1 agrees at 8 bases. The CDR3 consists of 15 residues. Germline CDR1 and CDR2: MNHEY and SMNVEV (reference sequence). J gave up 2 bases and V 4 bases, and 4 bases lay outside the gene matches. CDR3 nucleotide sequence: TGTGCCAGCAGTTGGATGGGACAGGGCAATCAGCCCCAGCATTTT. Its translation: CASSWMGQGNQPQHF.

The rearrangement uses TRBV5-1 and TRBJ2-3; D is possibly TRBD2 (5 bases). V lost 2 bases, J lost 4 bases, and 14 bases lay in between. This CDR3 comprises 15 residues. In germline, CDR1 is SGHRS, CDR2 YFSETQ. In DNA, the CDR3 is TGCGCCAGCAGCTTTCGCGGGCTCTATGCAGATACGCAGTATTTT. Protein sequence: CASSFRGLYADTQYF.

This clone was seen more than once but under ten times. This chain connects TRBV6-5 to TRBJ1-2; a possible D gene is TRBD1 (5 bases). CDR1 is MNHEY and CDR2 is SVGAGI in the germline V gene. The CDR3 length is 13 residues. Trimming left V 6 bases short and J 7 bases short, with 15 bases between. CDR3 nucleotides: TGTGCCAGCAGGAGTGACAGTCGGGGTGGCTACACCTTC. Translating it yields CASRSDSRGGYTF.

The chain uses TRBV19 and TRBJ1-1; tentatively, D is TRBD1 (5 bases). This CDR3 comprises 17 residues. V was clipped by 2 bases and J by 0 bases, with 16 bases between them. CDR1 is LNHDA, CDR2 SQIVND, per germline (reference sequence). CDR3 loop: CASSIRSQAFLNTEAFF. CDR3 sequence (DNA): TGTGCCAGTAGTATACGGTCACAGGCATTTCTGAACACTGAAGCTTTCTTT.

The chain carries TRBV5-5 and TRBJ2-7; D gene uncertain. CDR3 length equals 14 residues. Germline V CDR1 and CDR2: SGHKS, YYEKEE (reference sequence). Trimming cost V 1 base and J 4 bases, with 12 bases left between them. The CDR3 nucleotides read TGTGCCAGCAGCTTGCGGGCAGACACTTACGAGCAGTACTTC. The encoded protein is CASSLRADTYEQYF.

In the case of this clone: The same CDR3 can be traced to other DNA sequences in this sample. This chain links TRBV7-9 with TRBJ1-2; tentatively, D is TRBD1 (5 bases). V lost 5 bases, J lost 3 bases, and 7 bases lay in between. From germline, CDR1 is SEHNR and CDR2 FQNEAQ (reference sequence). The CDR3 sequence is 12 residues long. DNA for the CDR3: TGTGCCAGCAGCCGAGGGGACTATGGCTACACCTTC. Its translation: CASSRGDYGYTF.

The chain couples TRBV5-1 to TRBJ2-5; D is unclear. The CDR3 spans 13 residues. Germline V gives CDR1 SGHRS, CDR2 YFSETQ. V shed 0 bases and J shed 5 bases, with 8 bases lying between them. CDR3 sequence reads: CASSLGYLETQYF. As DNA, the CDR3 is TGCGCCAGCAGCTTGGGTTACTTGGAGACCCAGTACTTC.

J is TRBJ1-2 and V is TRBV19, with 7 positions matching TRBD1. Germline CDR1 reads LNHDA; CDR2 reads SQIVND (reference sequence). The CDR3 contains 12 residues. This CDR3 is CVSRGDFYGYTF. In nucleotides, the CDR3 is TGTGTCAGCAGGGGGGACTTCTATGGCTACACCTTC.

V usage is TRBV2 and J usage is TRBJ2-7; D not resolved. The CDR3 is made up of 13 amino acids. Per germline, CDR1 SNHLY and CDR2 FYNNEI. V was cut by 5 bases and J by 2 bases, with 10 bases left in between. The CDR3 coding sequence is TGTGCCAGCAGTTCTAGGGCAGCCTACGAGCAGTACTTC. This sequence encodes CASSSRAAYEQYF.

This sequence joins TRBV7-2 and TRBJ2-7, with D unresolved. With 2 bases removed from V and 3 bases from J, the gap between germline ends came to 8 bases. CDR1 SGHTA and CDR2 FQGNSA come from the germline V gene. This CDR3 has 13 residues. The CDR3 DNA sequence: TGTGCCAGCAGCTTATACCCGGACTACGAGCAGTACTTC. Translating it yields CASSLYPDYEQYF.

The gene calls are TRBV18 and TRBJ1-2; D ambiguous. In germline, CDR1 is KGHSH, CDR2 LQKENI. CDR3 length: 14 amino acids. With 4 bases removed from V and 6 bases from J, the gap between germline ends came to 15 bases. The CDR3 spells CASSLENFGNGYTF. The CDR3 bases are TGTGCCAGCTCACTAGAGAATTTTGGAAATGGCTACACCTTC.

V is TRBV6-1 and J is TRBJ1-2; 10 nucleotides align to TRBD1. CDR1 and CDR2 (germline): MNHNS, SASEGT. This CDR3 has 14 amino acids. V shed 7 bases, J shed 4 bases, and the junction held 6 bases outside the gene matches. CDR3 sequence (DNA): TGTGCCAGCAACCGGGACAGGGGACTCTATGGCTACACCTTC. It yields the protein CASNRDRGLYGYTF.

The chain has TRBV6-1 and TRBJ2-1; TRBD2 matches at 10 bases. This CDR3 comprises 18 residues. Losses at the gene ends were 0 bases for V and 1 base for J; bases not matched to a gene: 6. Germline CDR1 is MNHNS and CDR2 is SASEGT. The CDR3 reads CASSEALLAGISYNEQFF. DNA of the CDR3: TGTGCCAGCAGTGAAGCCCTACTAGCGGGGATATCCTACAATGAGCAGTTCTTC.